The source of this T cell receptor beta chain is a study of blood T cell repertoires in COVID-19. As originally analysed: How many nucleated cells were present was estimated from reference gene primer amplification. TCRdb keeps only in-frame clones here, not all; method: immunoSEQ multiplex PCR. The V and J calls and clone size come from that table; D and trimming were worked out from the DNA. In the table there are under 150,000 clones, roughly four fifths of which are singletons. This CDR3 spans 17 amino acids. V was trimmed by 4 bases and J by 0 bases, leaving 20 bases between them. The germline V gene encodes CDR1 SGHDT and CDR2 YYEEEE. This clone appeared a few times.

Sequenced input: peripheral blood. This sequence joins TRBV5-6 and TRBJ2-7; TRBD1 is a possible D gene (6 bases). This TCR came from a man between 65 and 80 years old with active or convalescent COVID-19. CDR3 nucleotide sequence: TGTGCCAGCAGCACAGGACCGGACAGCCTAAGCTCCTACGAGCAGTACTTC. This gives the protein CASSTGPDSLSSYEQYF.